This entry describes one T cell receptor (beta chain). TCRdb keeps only in-frame clones here, not all; method: immunoSEQ multiplex PCR. Counted here are about half a million clones, 79% occurring once; the ten biggest clones make up over 9.5%. These data come from a study of shared clonotypes between healthy human individuals. CDR1 SGHAT and CDR2 FQDESV come from the germline V gene (reference sequence). The CDR3 is 15 residues long. V shed 5 bases and J 9 bases; nucleotides not matched to a gene: 4. This receptor was obtained from a woman aged 40 to 50 in good health. Some clones in this sample may be carry-over from other donors' samples. The sequenced sample consisted of PBMCs. The V call is TRBV11-1, the J call TRBJ2-1; 16 bases map to TRBD2. CDR3 DNA: TGTGCCAGCAGCCAGGGACTAGCGGGAGGGTTTGAGCAGTTCTTC. It encodes CASSQGLAGGFEQFF.